Listed here are 25 T cell receptor beta chains from one sample, sequenced in a study of CD8+CD57+ T cells in acquired aplastic anemia. The study profiled TCR beta VDJ and CDR3 using genomic DNA as template. TCRdb re-derived calls from the reads in MiXCR, one entry per CDR3 protein. The repertoire holds 150,000 or so distinct CDR3 sequences, with about 60% as singletons. Input material: sorted CD4+, CD8+, or CD8+CD57+ T cells (not recorded which) from PBMCs. These receptors were obtained from a human donor in good health.

This chain uses TRBV2 with TRBJ2-7; no firm D call. Germline loops: CDR1 SNHLY, CDR2 FYNNEI. The CDR3 totals 11 residues. V lost 6 bases, J lost 6 bases, and 9 bases lay in between. Here the CDR3 DNA reads TGTGCCAGCAGGGCTAGTCCCGAGCAGTACTTC. It specifies CASRASPEQYF.

The chain employs TRBV29-1 and TRBJ2-7, with 9 positions matching TRBD1. The CDR3 has 15 amino acids. The V gene's germline CDR1 is SQVTM and CDR2 ANQGSEA. The V and J ends lost 1 base and 3 bases, in that order; junction bases with no gene match: 7. CDR3 bases: TGCAGCGTTGAAGGGTTAGGGACAGGGATCTACGAGCAGTACTTC. Translation gives CSVEGLGTGIYEQYF.

This sequence joins TRBV7-6 and TRBJ2-1; 16 nucleotides match TRBD2. CDR1 is SGHVS, CDR2 FNYEAQ, per germline. The CDR3 is 16 residues long. V lost 2 bases and J lost 10; bases outside the gene matches: 5. The CDR3 loop is CASSLRGTSGGEEQFF. The CDR3 DNA reads as TGTGCCAGCAGCTTAAGAGGGACTAGCGGGGGGGAAGAGCAGTTCTTC.

Only a few counts were recorded for this clonotype. The DNA of the CDR3 is TGTGCCAGCAGTGAATATGGGGCGGACAGGGGGAGGAATGGCTACACCTTC. As protein: CASSEYGADRGRNGYTF. This chain connects TRBV25-1 to TRBJ1-2; 10 bases match TRBD1. The germline V gene has CDR1 MGHDK and CDR2 SYGVNS. The CDR3 length is 17 residues. The V segment lost 0 bases and the J segment 6 bases; nucleotides outside the gene matches: 10.

This clonotype was detected many times. This chain links TRBV24-1 with TRBJ2-7; D is perhaps TRBD2 (5 bases). Germline V CDR1 and CDR2: KGHDR, SFDVKD. V gave up 7 bases and J gave up 6 bases, with 12 bases separating them. The CDR3 runs 12 residues. CDR3 protein: CATSQPGSEQYF. As DNA, the CDR3 is TGTGCCACCAGCCAACCGGGGTCCGAGCAGTACTTC.

The chain uses TRBV20-1 and TRBJ2-1; unclear D gene. CDR1 is DFQATT and CDR2 is SNEGSKA in the germline V gene (reference sequence). The V end was cut by 3 bases, the J end by 6 bases, with 15 bases between. The CDR3 spans 14 residues. The CDR3 nucleotides are TGCAGTGCTAGCTTTCGGCTAGATGGCAATGAGCAGTTCTTC. It encodes CSASFRLDGNEQFF.

V usage is TRBV11-3 and J usage is TRBJ1-1, with unresolved D. This CDR3 comprises 8 residues. Germline V gene sequence: CDR1 SGHNT, CDR2 YENEEA. Trimming took off 11 bases at V and 10 bases at J, with 8 bases between the two ends. In nucleotides, the CDR3 is TGTGCCGGTCAAATAGCTTTCTTT. Translation gives CAGQIAFF.

In its sample, this clonotype was seen a few times. This rearrangement joins TRBV5-1 to TRBJ2-1, with 8 bases aligning to TRBD2. In germline, CDR1 is SGHRS, CDR2 YFSETQ. This CDR3 comprises 16 residues. J gave up 5 bases and V 4 bases, and 11 bases lay outside the gene matches. CDR3 in DNA: TGCGCCAGCAGCCTCCACGGGACTAGTGTCAACAATGAGCAGTTCTTC. Amino acid sequence: CASSLHGTSVNNEQFF.

The V and J genes are TRBV10-1 and TRBJ2-7; TRBD2 might be the D (6 bases). This CDR3 region has 14 residues. V lost 6 bases to trimming and J lost 0 bases, with 12 bases between them. Germline assignment: CDR1 WNHNN and CDR2 SYGVQD (reference sequence). CDR3 DNA sequence: TGCGCCAGCAGCAAAGCCGGGGGCTCCTACGAGCAGTACTTC. It encodes CASSKAGGSYEQYF.

This clonotype was recorded once. This chain connects TRBV7-2 to TRBJ2-5; D not certain. With the DNA end fitting TRBJ2-7 better, the J assignment may be wrong. Germline values: CDR1 SGHTA, CDR2 FQGNSA. The CDR3 contains 15 residues. The CDR3 DNA follows: TGTGCCAGCAGCTTAGACCGGGCAGCCTCCTACGAGCAGTACTTC. It specifies CASSLDRAASYEQYF.

This clonotype has ten or more counts. The J gene is TRBJ2-7, the V gene TRBV5-6; weak D call: TRBD1 (5 bases). This CDR3 region has 14 residues. Germline loops: CDR1 SGHDT, CDR2 YYEEEE. V lost 0 bases and J 1 base, leaving 8 bases between the germline ends. As DNA, the CDR3 is TGTGCCAGCAGCTTGGAGGACAAATCCTACGAGCAGTACTTC. It yields the protein CASSLEDKSYEQYF. The whole variable domain, remainder taken from reference TRBV5-6 and TRBJ2-7, is DAGVTQSPTHLIKTRGQQVTLRCSPKSGHDTVSWYQQALGQGPQFIFQYYEEEERQRGNFPDRFSGHQFPNYSSELNVNALLLGDSALYLCASSLEDKSYEQYFGPGTRLTVT.

Of note for this clonotype: The conserved closing phenylalanine or tryptophan is absent in this CDR3, likely reflecting a read error. The chain has TRBV29-1 and TRBJ2-7; no definite D call. The CDR3 is made up of 13 amino acids. Trimming pared 5 bases from V and 0 bases from J, leaving 11 bases between. CDR1 is SQVTM, CDR2 ANQGSEA, per germline. The CDR3 reads CSVLTESSYEQYL. Here the CDR3 DNA reads TGCAGCGTTCTAACGGAAAGCTCCTACGAGCAGTACCTC.

The chain recombines TRBV10-3 with TRBJ1-5, with D tentatively TRBD1 (5 bases). Germline loops: CDR1 ENHRY, CDR2 SYGVKD. Deletions cut 0 bases from V and 4 bases from J, with 13 bases between. CDR3 length: 16 residues. CDR3 residues: CAISESAGSENQPQHF. The DNA for the CDR3 is TGTGCCATCAGTGAGTCGGCAGGGAGCGAAAATCAGCCCCAGCATTTT.

CDR3 DNA: TGTGCCAGCAGTCAACCGCTAGCGGGATACAATGAGCAGTTCTTC. It translates to CASSQPLAGYNEQFF. The V gene is TRBV25-1, the J gene TRBJ2-1; 9 bases agree with TRBD2. Germline CDR1 and CDR2: MGHDK and SYGVNS. The CDR3 has 15 amino acids. The V segment lost 5 bases and the J segment 4 bases; nucleotides outside the gene matches: 6. The whole variable domain, filled in from reference TRBV25-1 and TRBJ2-1, reads EADIYQTPRYLVIGTGKKITLECSQTMGHDKMYWYQQDPGMELHLIHYSYGVNSTEKGDLSSESTVSRIRTEHFPLTLESARPSHTSQYLCASSQPLAGYNEQFFGPGTRLTVL.

The chain joins TRBV10-2 to TRBJ2-7; weak D call: TRBD1 (5 bases). This CDR3 contains 15 residues. Germline V gives CDR1 WSHSY, CDR2 SAAADI. V lost 6 bases, J lost 2 bases, and 17 bases lay in between. CDR3 in amino acids: CASRPQDRVAYEQYF. The CDR3 region has the DNA TGCGCCAGCAGACCCCAAGACAGAGTCGCCTACGAGCAGTACTTC.

The chain is built from TRBV4-1 and TRBJ2-7; no clear D. V was cut by 3 bases and J by 2 bases, with 8 bases left in between. The length of the CDR3 is 13 residues. Germline V gene sequence: CDR1 MGHRA, CDR2 YSYEKL. The CDR3 spells CASSHGTPYEQYF. The CDR3 DNA is TGCGCCAGCAGCCATGGCACCCCCTACGAGCAGTACTTC.

V gene TRBV7-2 combines with J gene TRBJ1-1, with 9 bases that match TRBD1. The length of the CDR3 is 15 residues. With V trimmed by 5 bases and J by 1 base, 5 bases remained unmatched. The germline V gene encodes CDR1 SGHTA and CDR2 FQGNSA. CDR3 sequence: CASSRLQGANTEAFF. The CDR3 DNA sequence: TGTGCCAGCAGCCGCCTACAGGGGGCGAACACTGAAGCTTTCTTT.

This clonotype was detected ten times or more. The J gene is TRBJ2-7, the V gene TRBV15, with a tentative D call TRBD2 (6 bases). The CDR3 length is 16 residues. V gave up 3 bases and J gave up 2 bases, with 17 bases separating them. Per the germline V gene, CDR1 is LNHNV and CDR2 is YYDKDF (reference sequence). The CDR3 DNA reads as TGTGCCACCAGCAGTCTCCCGGGACTCATTCCCTACGAGCAGTACTTC. This translates into CATSSLPGLIPYEQYF.

The chain carries TRBV7-9 and TRBJ1-6, with TRBD1 matching 9 bases. V lost 1 base, J lost 10 bases, and 5 bases stayed unmatched. The CDR3 is 15 residues long. In germline, CDR1 is SEHNR, CDR2 FQNEAQ (reference sequence). Written as DNA, the CDR3 is TGTGCCAGCAGCTTAGACCGGGACAGGGACTCACCCCTCCACTTT. Encoded protein: CASSLDRDRDSPLHF.

This chain links TRBV6-4 with TRBJ2-3, with 8 bases fitting TRBD2. The CDR3 loop spans 15 amino acids. The germline gives CDR1 MRHNA, CDR2 SNTAGT. With V trimmed by 5 bases and J by 3 bases, 7 bases remained unmatched. As DNA, the CDR3 is TGTGCCAGCAGTCGTCAGCGGGAGTCAACAGATACGCAGTATTTT. This gives the protein CASSRQRESTDTQYF.

V gene TRBV7-9 combines with J gene TRBJ2-7, with D hard to call. V lost 4 bases and J 0 bases, leaving 13 bases between the germline ends. Germline CDR1 SEHNR, CDR2 FQNEAQ (reference sequence). The length of the CDR3 is 15 residues. The CDR3 DNA is TGTGCCAGCAGCTCAGATGTGCTAGACTCCTACGAGCAGTACTTC. Residues: CASSSDVLDSYEQYF.

This chain connects TRBV10-3 to TRBJ2-7; D remains ambiguous. V lost 4 bases to trimming and J lost 7 bases, with 17 bases between them. CDR1 ENHRY and CDR2 SYGVKD come from the germline V gene. The CDR3 totals 14 residues. In DNA form, the CDR3 reads TGTGCCATCAGTGCTAGAGATCTTGCGGAAGAGCAGTACTTC. Translated: CAISARDLAEEQYF.

This clonotype was found a few times. Given a much more abundant clone one base away, this may be a read error. The J gene is TRBJ1-3, the V gene TRBV9; D is unresolved. Germline CDR1 SGDLS, CDR2 YYNGEE. The CDR3 has 14 residues. The CDR3 region is CAGSVEGLGNTIYF. The DNA of the CDR3 is TGTGCCGGCAGCGTAGAAGGGTTGGGAAACACCATATATTTT.

The chain combines TRBV20-1 with TRBJ2-2; the D is unclear. The V end was cut by 4 bases, the J end by 5 bases, with 14 bases between. The CDR3 loop spans 14 amino acids. CDR1 and CDR2 (germline): DFQATT, SNEGSKA (reference sequence). CDR3 protein: CSANNRERTGELFF. The CDR3, as DNA: TGCAGTGCTAACAACCGAGAACGGACCGGGGAGCTGTTTTTT.

The chain links TRBV19 to TRBJ2-1; D call uncertain. The CDR3 loop spans 13 amino acids. Deletions cut 3 bases from V and 6 bases from J, with 9 bases between. In germline, CDR1 is LNHDA, CDR2 SQIVND (reference sequence). For the CDR3, the DNA is TGTGCCAGTAGTATTGCTGGCGCCAATGAGCAGTTCTTC. This codes for CASSIAGANEQFF.